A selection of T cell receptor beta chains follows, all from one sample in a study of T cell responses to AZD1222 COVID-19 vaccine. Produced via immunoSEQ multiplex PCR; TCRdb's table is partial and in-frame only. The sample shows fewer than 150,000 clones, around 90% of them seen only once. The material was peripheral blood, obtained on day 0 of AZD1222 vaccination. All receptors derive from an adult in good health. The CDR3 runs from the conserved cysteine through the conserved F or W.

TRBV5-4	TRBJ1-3	CASSSFREDAGNTIYF
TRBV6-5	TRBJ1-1	CASSYMNTEAFF
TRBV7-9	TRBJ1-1	CASSLGWGAGNTEAFF
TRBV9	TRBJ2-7	CASSAFPRTASYEQYF
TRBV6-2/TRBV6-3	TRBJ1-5	CASSLQGQGNQPQHF
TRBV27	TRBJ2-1	CASGALGTSGFNEQFF
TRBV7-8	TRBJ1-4	CASSSFNRGTNEKLFF
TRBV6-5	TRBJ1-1	CASSPFTGGRTEAFF
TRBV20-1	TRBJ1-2	CSASRGLDYGYTF
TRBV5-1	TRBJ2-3	CASSLWGEDTDTQYF
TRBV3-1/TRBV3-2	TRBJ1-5	CASSHSDSNQPQHF
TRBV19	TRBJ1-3	CASSIVGGSGNTIYF
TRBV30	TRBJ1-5	CAWSPTGLGNQPQHF
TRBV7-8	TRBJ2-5	CASSLEYGAGLWKTQYF
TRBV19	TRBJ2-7	CASHPSGGGLPYEQYF
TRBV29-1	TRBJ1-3	CSVNRGDTIYF
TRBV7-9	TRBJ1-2	CASRPQGAGYGYTF
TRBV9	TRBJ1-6	CASKRTGLNSPLHF
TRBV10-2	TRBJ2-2	CASRGQRGGTGELFF
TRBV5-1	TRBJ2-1	CASSLGWGGYNEQFF
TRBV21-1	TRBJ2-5	CASSKIRDGRNQERETQYF
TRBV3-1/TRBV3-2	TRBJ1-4	CASSQDGRRDPLGEKLFF
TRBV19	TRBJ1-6	CASTSSRGLSPLHF
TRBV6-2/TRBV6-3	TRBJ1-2	CASSQPPNYGYTF
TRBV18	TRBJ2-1	CASSRTETYNEQFF
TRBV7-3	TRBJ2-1	CASSSGQGNEQFF
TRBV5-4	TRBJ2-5	CASSFQAEETQYF
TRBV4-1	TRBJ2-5	CASSQDRTSETQYF
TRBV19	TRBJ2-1	CASLQREYNEQFF
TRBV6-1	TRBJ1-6	CASSEITGDSPLHF
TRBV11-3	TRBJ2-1	CASSLGLAGGLDEQFF
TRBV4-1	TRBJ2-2	CASSQSVGGTGELFF
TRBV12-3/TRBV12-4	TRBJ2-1	CASVSGPYNEQFF
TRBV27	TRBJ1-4	CASRLRDRLNEKLFF
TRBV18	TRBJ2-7	CASSPPNGGAYEQYF
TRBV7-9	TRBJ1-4	CASSLPSSDRGKLFF
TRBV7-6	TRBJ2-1	CASSLVANYNEQFF
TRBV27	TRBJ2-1	CASSPRRLAGGNEQFF
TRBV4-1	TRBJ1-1	CASSHLQGREMNTEAFF
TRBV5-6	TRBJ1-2	CASRGKQLGGYTF
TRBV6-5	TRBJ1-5	CASAQEGHSQPQHF
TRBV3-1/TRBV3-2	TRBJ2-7	CASSQDLGLAGPSEQYF
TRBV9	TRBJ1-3	CASSVGSLGGNTIYF
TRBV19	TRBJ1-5	CASSIPRAQPQHF
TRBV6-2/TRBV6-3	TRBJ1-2	CASSSGPDGGYGYTF
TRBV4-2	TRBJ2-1	CASSQVGTVNEQFF
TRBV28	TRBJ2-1	CASSLIVLGHANNEQFF
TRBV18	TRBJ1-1	CASSPRRTAGGSNTEAFF
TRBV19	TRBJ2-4	CASSHGLLTGTARNIQYF
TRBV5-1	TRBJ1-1	CASSSDTEAFF
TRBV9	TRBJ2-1	CASSGRAVGNEQFF
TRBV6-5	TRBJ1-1	CASILYREAFF
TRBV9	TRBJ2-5	CASSARGETQYF
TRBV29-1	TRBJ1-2	CSVLSGVRVGGYTF
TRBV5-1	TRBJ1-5	CASLGLLESYQPQHF
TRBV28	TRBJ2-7	CASSSPSLGAHYEQYF
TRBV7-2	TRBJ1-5	CASSLLRGGNQPQHF
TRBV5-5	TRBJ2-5	CASSLVLASGETQYF
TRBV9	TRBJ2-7	CASSVGWGRSYEQYF
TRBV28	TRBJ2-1	CASSFAGFNEQFF